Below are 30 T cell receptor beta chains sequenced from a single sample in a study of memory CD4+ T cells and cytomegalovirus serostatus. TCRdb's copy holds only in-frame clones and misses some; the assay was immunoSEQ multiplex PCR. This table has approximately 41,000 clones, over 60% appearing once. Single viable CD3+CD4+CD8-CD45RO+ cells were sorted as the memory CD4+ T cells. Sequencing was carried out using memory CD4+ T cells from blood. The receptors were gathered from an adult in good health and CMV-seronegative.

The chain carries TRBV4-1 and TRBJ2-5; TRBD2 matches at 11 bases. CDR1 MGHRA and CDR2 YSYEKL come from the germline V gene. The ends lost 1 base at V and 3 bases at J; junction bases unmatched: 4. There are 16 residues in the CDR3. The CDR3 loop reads CASSQGWGLAEETQYF. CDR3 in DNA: TGCGCCAGCAGCCAAGGTTGGGGACTAGCGGAAGAGACCCAGTACTTC.

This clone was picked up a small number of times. The CDR3, as DNA: TGTGCCAGCAGCTTAAGACGGTTAGCTAGCTACGAGCAGTACTTC. Translated: CASSLRRLASYEQYF. V gene TRBV5-6 combines with J gene TRBJ2-7, with D hard to call. This CDR3 comprises 15 residues. Germline CDR1 is SGHDT and CDR2 is YYEEEE. The germline V and J ends were trimmed by 2 bases and 3 bases, with 15 bases remaining between them. The variable domain in full, with the rest retrieved from reference TRBV5-6 and TRBJ2-7, is DAGVTQSPTHLIKTRGQQVTLRCSPKSGHDTVSWYQQALGQGPQFIFQYYEEEERQRGNFPDRFSGHQFPNYSSELNVNALLLGDSALYLCASSLRRLASYEQYFGPGTRLTVT.

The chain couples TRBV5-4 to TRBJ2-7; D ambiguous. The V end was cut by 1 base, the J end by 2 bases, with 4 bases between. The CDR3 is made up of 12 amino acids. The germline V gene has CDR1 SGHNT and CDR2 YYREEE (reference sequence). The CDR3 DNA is TGTGCCAGCAGCTTGACCCCCTACGAGCAGTACTTC. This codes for CASSLTPYEQYF.

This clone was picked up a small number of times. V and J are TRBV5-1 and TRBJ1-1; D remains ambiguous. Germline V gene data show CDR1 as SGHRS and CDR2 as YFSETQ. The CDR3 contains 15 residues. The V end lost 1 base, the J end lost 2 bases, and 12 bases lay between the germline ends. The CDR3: CASSLIMAGNTEAFF. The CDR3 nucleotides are TGCGCCAGCAGCTTGATAATGGCAGGAAACACTGAAGCTTTCTTT.

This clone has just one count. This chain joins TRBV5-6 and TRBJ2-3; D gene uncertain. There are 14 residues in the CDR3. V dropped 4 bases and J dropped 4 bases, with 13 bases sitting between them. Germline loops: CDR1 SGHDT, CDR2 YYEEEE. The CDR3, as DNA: TGTGCCAGCAGCCAAAGGACCGAGGCAGATACGCAGTATTTT. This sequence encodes CASSQRTEADTQYF.

CDR3 amino acids: CASSRDYQETQYF. For the CDR3, the DNA is TGCGCCAGCAGCCGGGACTACCAAGAGACCCAGTACTTC. The rearrangement links TRBV5-1 to TRBJ2-5, with D tentatively TRBD2 (6 bases). The V gene lost 4 bases and the J gene lost 0 bases, with 7 bases spanning the gap. Germline V gives CDR1 SGHRS, CDR2 YFSETQ. The CDR3 totals 13 residues.

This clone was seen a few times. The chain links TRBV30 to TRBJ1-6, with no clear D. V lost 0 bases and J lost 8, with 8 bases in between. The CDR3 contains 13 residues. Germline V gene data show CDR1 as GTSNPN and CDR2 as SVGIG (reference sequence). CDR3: CAWSVREDSPLHF. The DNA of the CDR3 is TGTGCCTGGAGTGTACGGGAAGATTCACCCCTCCACTTT.

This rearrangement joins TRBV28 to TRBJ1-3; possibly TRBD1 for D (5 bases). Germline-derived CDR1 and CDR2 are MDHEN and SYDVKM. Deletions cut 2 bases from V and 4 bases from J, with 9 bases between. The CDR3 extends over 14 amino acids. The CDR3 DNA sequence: TGTGCCAGCAGTTTAACGGGGGACGGAAACACCATATATTTT. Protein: CASSLTGDGNTIYF.

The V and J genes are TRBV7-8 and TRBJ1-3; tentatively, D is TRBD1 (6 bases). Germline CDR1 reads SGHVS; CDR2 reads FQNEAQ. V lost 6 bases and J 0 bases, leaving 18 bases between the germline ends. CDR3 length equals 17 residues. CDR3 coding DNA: TGTGCCAGCAGGAGCCGAGAAGGGGGGAGCTCTGGAAACACCATATATTTT. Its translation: CASRSREGGSSGNTIYF.

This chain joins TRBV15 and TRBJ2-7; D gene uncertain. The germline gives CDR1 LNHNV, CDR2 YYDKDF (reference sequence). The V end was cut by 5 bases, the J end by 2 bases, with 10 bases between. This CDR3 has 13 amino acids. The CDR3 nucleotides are TGTGCCACCAGCCGCGGAGAGGCCTACGAGCAGTACTTC. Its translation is CATSRGEAYEQYF.

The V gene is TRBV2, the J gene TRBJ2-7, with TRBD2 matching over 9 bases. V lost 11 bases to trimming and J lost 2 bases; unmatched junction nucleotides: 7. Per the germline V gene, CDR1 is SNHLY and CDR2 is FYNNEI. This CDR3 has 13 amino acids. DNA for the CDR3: TGTGCCGGAACTAGCGGGCCCCCCTACGAGCAGTACTTC. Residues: CAGTSGPPYEQYF.

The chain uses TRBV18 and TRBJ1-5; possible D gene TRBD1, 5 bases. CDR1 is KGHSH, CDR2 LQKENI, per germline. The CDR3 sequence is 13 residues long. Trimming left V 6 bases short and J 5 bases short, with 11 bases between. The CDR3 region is CASSPGSDQPQHF. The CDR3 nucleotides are TGTGCCAGCTCCCCAGGGTCGGATCAGCCCCAGCATTTT.

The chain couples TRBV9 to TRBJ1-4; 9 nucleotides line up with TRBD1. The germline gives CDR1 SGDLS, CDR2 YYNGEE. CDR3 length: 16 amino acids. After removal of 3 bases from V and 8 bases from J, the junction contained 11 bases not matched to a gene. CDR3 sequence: CASSAGGGQGKEKLFF. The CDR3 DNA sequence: TGTGCCAGCAGCGCCGGCGGGGGACAGGGTAAAGAAAAACTGTTTTTT.

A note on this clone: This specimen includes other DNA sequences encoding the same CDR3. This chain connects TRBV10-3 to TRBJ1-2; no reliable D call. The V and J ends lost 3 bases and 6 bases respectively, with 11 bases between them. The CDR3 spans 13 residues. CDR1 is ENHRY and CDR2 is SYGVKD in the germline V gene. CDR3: CAISEPSQDGYTF. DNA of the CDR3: TGTGCCATCAGTGAACCCAGCCAGGATGGCTACACCTTC.

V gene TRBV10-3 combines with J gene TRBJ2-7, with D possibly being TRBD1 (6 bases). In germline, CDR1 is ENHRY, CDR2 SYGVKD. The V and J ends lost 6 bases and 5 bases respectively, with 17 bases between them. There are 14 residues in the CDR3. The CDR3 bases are TGTGCCATCAGCCCCCGGGACGACAGGAACGAGCAGTACTTC. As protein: CAISPRDDRNEQYF.

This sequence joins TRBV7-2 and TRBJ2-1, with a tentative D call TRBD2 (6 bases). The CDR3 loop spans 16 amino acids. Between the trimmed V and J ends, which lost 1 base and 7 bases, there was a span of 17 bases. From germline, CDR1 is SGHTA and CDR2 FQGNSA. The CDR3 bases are TGTGCCAGCAGCTTAGGTGTGGCGGGGTTTGGTAATGAGCAGTTCTTC. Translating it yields CASSLGVAGFGNEQFF.

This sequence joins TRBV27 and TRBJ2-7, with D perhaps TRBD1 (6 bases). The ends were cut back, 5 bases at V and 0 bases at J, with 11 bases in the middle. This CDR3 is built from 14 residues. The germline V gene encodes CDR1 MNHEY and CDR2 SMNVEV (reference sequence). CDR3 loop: CASSLDRNSYEQYF. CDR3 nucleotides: TGTGCCAGCAGTCTGGACAGAAACTCCTACGAGCAGTACTTC.

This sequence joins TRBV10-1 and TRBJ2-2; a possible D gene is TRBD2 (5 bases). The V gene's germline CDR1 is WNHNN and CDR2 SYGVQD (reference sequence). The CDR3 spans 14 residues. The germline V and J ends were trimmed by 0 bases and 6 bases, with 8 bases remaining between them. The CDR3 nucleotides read TGCGCCAGCAGTGAGTCGGGAGCCCCCGGGGAGCTGTTTTTT. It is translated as CASSESGAPGELFF.

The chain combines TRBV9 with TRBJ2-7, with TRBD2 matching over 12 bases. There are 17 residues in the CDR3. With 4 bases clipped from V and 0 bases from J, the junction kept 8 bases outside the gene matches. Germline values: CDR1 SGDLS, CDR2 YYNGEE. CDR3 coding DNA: TGTGCCAGCAGCCCCGGACTAGCGGGACGATCCTCCTACGAGCAGTACTTC. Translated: CASSPGLAGRSSYEQYF.

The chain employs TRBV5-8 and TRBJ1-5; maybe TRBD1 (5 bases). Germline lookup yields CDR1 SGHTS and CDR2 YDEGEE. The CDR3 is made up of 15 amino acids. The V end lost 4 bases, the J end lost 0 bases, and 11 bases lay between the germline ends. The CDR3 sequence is CASSRRQYSNQPQHF. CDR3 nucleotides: TGTGCCAGCAGCCGAAGACAGTATAGCAATCAGCCCCAGCATTTT. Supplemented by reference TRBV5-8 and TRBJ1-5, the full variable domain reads EAGVTQSPTHLIKTRGQQATLRCSPISGHTSVYWYQQALGLGLQFLLWYDEGEERNRGNFPPRFSGRQFPNYSSELNVNALELEDSALYLCASSRRQYSNQPQHFGDGTRLSIL.

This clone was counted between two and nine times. CDR3 loop: CASSSRDSEQFF. CDR3 coding DNA: TGTGCCAGCAGCTCTCGGGATAGCGAGCAGTTCTTC. V gene TRBV7-2 combines with J gene TRBJ2-1, with D maybe TRBD2 (5 bases). CDR3 length: 12 amino acids. Germline V lookup: CDR1 SGHTA, CDR2 FQGNSA. Between the trimmed V and J ends, which lost 4 bases and 10 bases, there was a span of 11 bases.

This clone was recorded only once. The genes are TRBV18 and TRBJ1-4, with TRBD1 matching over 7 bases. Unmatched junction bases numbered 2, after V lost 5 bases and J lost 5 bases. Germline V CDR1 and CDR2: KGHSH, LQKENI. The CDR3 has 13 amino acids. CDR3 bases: TGTGCCAGCTCAGTACAGGGGAATGAAAAACTGTTTTTT. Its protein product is CASSVQGNEKLFF.

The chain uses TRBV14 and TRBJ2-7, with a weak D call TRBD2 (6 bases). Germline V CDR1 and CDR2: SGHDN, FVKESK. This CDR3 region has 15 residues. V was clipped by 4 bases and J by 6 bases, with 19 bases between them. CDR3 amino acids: CASSPRWSGRSEQYF. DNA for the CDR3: TGTGCCAGCAGCCCCCGGTGGAGCGGGCGGTCCGAGCAGTACTTC.

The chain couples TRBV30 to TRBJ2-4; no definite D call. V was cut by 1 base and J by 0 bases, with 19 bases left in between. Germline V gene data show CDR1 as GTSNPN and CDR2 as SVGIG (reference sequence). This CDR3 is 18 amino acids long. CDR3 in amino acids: CAWSERLLPSIAKNIQYF. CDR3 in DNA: TGTGCCTGGAGTGAACGACTGTTACCTAGTATAGCCAAAAACATTCAGTACTTC.

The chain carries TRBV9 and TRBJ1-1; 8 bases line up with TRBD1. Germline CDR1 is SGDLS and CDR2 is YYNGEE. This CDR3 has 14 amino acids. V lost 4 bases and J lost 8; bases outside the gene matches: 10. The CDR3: CASSPGQAIQEAFF. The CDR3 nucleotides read TGTGCCAGCAGCCCGGGACAGGCTATCCAGGAAGCTTTCTTT.

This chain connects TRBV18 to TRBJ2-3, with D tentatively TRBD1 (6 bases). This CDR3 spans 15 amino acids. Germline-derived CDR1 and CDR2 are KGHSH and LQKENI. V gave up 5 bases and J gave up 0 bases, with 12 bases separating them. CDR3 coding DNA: TGTGCCAGCTCAGAAAGTCAGGGGAGCACAGATACGCAGTATTTT. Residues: CASSESQGSTDTQYF.

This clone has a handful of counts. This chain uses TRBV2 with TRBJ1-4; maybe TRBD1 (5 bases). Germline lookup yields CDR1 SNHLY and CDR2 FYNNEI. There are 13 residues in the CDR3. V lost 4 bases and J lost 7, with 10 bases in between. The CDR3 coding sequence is TGTGCCAGCAGTGTTGTGGGGGGTGAAAAACTGTTTTTT. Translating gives CASSVVGGEKLFF.

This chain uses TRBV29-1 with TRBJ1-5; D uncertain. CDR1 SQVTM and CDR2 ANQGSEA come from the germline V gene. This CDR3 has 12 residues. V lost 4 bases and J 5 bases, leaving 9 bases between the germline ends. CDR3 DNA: TGCAGCGTTGGAGAGATAGATCAGCCCCAGCATTTT. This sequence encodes CSVGEIDQPQHF.

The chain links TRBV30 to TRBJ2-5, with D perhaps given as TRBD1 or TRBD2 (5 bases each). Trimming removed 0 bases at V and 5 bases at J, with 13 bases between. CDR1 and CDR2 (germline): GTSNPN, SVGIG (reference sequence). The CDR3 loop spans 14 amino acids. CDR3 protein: CAWSVRGVGETQYF. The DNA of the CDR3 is TGTGCCTGGAGTGTACGAGGGGTAGGGGAGACCCAGTACTTC.

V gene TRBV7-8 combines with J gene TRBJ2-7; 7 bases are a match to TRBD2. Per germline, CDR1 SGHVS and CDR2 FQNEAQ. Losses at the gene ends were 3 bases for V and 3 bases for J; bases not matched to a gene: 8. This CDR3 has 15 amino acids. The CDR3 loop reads CASSLRSSGYYEQYF. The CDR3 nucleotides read TGTGCCAGCAGCTTGAGGTCTAGCGGATACTACGAGCAGTACTTC.